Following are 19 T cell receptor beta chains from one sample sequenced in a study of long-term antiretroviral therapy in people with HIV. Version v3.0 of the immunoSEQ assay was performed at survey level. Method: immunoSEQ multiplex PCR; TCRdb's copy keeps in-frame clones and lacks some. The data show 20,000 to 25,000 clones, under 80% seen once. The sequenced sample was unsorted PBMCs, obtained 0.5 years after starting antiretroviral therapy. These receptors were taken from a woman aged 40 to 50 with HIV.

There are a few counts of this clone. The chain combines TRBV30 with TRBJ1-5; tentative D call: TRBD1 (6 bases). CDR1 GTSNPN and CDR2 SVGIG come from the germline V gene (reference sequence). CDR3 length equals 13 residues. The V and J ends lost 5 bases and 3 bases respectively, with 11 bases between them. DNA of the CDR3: TGTGCCTGGGCAGGGGCCCCCAATCAGCCCCAGCATTTT. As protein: CAWAGAPNQPQHF. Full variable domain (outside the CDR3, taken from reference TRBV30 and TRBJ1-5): SQTIHQWPATLVQPVGSPLSLECTVEGTSNPNLYWYRQAAGRGLQLLFYSVGIGQISSEVPQNLSASRPQDRQFILSSKKLLLSDSGFYLCAWAGAPNQPQHFGDGTRLSIL.

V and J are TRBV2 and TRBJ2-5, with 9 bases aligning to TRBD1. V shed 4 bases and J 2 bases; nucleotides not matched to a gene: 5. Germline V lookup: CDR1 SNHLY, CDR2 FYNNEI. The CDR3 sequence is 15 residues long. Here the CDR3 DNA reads TGTGCCAGCAGTGGACAGGGGGTGAGGCAAGAGACCCAGTACTTC. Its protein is CASSGQGVRQETQYF.

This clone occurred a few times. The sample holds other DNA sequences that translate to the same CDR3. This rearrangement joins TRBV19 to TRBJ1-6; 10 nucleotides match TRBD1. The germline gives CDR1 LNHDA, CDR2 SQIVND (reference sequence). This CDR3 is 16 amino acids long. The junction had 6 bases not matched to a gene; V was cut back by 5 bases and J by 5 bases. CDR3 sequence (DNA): TGTGCCAGTAGTGACGGGACAGGGGTTAATAATTCACCCCTCCACTTT. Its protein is CASSDGTGVNNSPLHF.

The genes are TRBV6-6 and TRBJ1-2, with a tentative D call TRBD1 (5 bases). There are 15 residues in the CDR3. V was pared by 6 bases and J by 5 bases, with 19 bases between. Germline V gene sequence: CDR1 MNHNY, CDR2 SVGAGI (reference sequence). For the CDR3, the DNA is TGTGCCAGCAGCCCCGACAGTCTAAGAGTATATGGCTACACCTTC. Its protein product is CASSPDSLRVYGYTF.

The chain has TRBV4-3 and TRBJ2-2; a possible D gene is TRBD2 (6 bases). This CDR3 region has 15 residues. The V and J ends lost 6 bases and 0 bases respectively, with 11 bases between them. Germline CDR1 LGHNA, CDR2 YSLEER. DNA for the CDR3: TGCGCCAGCAGTACGGGACTCCCGAACACCGGGGAGCTGTTTTTT. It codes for CASSTGLPNTGELFF.

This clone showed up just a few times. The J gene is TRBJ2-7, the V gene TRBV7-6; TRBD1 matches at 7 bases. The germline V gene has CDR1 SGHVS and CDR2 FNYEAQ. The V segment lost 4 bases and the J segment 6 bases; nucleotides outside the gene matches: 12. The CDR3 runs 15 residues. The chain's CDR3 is CASSSPRDSNSEQYF. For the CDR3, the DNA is TGTGCCAGCAGCTCGCCCCGGGACAGCAACTCCGAGCAGTACTTC.

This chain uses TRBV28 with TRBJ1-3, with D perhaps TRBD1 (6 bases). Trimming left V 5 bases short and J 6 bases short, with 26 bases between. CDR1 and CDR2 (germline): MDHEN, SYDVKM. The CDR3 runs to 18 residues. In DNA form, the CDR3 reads TGTGCCAGCAGTGCCTTCCGGTTACAGGGACCGACTGAAAACACCATATATTTT. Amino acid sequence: CASSAFRLQGPTENTIYF.

The CDR3 DNA reads TGTGCCAGCAGTTACTCAGGGCGGGGAAGGTACGAGCAGTACTTC. Translation: CASSYSGRGRYEQYF. The rearrangement uses TRBV6-5 and TRBJ2-7; a weak D match, TRBD2 (6 bases). This CDR3 is built from 15 residues. Trimming removed 0 bases from V and 4 bases from J, with 13 bases in between. Germline V gene sequence: CDR1 MNHEY, CDR2 SVGAGI.

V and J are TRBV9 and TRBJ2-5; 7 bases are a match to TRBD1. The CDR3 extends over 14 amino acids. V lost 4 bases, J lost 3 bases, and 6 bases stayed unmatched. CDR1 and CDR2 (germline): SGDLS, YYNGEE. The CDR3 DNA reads TGTGCCAGCAGCCTCACAGGGGTTAAAGAGACCCAGTACTTC. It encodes CASSLTGVKETQYF.

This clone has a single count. Written as DNA, the CDR3 is TGTGCCATCACTCACGGACTAGCGGGCACAGATACGCAGTATTTT. Protein product: CAITHGLAGTDTQYF. V usage is TRBV10-3 and J usage is TRBJ2-3; TRBD2 aligns across 10 bases. The CDR3 loop spans 15 amino acids. CDR1 is ENHRY and CDR2 is SYGVKD in the germline V gene. With V trimmed by 7 bases and J by 1 base, 5 bases remained unmatched.

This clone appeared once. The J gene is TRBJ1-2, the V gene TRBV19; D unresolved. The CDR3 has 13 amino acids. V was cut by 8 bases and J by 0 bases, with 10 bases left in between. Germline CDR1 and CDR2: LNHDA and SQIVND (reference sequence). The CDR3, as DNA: TGTGCCAGTCGGAGAGAATCTAACTATGGCTACACCTTC. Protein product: CASRRESNYGYTF.

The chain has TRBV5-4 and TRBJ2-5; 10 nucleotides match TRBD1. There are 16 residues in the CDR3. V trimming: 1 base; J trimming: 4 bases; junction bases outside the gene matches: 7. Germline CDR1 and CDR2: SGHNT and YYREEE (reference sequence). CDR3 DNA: TGTGCCAGCAGCTTGAGGGACAGGGGAGTAGGAGAGACCCAGTACTTC. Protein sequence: CASSLRDRGVGETQYF.

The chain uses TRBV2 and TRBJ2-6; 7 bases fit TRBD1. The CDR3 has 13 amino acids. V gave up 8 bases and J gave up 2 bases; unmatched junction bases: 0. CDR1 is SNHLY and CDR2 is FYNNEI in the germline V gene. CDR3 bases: TGTGCCAGCGGGACAGCTGGGGCCAACGTCCTGACTTTC. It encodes CASGTAGANVLTF.

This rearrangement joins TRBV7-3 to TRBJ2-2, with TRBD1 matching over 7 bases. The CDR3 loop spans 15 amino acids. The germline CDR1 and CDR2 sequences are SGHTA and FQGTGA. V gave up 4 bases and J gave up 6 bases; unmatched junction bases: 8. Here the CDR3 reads CASSWGQIPPGELFF. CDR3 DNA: TGTGCCAGCAGCTGGGGACAGATCCCTCCCGGGGAGCTGTTTTTT.

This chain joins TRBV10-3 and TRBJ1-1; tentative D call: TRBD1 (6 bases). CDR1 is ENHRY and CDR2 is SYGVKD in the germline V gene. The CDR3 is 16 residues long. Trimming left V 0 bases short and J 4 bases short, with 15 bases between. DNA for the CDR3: TGTGCCATCAGTGAGTCGGGGGCACCCAGATTCACTGAAGCTTTCTTT. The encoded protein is CAISESGAPRFTEAFF.

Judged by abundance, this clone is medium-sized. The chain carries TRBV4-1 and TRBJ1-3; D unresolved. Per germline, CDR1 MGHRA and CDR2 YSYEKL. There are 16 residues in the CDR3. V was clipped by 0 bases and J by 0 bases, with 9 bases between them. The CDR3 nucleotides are TGCGCCAGCAGCCAAGATGGCCAGTACTCTGGAAACACCATATATTTT. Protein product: CASSQDGQYSGNTIYF.

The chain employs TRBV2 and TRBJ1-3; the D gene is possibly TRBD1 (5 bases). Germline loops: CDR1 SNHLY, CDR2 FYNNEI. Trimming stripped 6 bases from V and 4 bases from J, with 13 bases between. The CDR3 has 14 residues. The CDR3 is CASRSGRQGNTIYF. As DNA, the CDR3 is TGTGCCAGCAGGTCGGGACGGCAAGGAAACACCATATATTTT.

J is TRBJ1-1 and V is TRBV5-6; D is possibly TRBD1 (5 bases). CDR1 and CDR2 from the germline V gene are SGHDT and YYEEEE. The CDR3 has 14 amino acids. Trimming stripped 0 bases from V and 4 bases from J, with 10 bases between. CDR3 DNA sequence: TGTGCCAGCAGCTTGGTGGGACCCGGCACTGAAGCTTTCTTT. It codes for CASSLVGPGTEAFF.

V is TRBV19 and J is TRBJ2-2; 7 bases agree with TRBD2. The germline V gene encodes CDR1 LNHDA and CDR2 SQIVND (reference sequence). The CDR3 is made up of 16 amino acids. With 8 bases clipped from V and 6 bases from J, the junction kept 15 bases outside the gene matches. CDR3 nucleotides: TGTGCCAGTGGAAACCTATGGGAGGGATATGCCGGGGAGCTGTTTTTT. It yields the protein CASGNLWEGYAGELFF.